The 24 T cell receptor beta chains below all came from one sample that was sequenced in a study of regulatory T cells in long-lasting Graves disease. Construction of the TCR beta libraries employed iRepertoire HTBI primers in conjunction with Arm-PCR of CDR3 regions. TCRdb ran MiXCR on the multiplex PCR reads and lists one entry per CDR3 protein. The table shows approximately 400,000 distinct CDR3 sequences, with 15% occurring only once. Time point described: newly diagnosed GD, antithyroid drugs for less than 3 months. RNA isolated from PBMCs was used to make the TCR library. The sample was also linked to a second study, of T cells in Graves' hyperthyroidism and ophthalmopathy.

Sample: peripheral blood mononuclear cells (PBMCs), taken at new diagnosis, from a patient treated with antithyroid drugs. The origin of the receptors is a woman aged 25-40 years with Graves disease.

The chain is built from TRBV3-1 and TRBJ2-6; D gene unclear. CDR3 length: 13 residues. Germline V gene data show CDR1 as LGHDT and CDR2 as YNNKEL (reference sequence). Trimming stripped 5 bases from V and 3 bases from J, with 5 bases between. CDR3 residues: CASSWRGANVLTF. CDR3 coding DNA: TGTGCCAGCAGCTGGCGTGGGGCCAACGTCCTGACTTTC.

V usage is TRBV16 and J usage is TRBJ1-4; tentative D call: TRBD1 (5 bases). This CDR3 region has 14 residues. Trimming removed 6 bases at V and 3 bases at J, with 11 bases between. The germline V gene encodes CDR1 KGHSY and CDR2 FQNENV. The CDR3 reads CASSLTDPNEKLFF. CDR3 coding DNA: TGTGCCAGCAGTTTGACAGACCCTAATGAAAAACTGTTTTTT.

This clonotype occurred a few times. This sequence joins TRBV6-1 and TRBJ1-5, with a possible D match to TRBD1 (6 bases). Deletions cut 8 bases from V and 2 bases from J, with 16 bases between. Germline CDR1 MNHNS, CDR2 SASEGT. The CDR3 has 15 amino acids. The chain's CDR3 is CASSRNREGNQPQHF. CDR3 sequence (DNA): TGTGCCAGCTCACGGAACAGGGAGGGCAATCAGCCCCAGCATTTT.

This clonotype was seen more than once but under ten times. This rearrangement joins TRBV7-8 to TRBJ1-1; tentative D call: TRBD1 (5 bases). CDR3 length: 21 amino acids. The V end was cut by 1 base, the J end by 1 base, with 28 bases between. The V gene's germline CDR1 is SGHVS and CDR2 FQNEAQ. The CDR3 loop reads CASSLVPPSRLVGTANTEAFF. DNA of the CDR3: TGTGCCAGCAGCTTAGTACCCCCATCTAGGTTAGTCGGGACGGCGAACACTGAAGCTTTCTTT. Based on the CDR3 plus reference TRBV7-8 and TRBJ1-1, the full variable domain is GAGVSQSPRYKVAKRGQDVALRCDPISGHVSLFWYQQALGQGPEFLTYFQNEAQLDKSGLPSDRFFAERPEGSVSTLKIQRTQQEDSAVYLCASSLVPPSRLVGTANTEAFFGQGTRLTVV.

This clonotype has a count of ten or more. The DNA of the CDR3 is TGCAGTGCTAGAGGGCTCCGACAGGGACAGATCTACAATGAGCAGTTCTTC. As protein: CSARGLRQGQIYNEQFF. This chain uses TRBV20-1 with TRBJ2-1; TRBD1 matches 7 bases. CDR1 DFQATT and CDR2 SNEGSKA come from the germline V gene (reference sequence). V trimming: 1 base; J trimming: 3 bases; junction bases outside the gene matches: 12. The CDR3 loop spans 17 amino acids.

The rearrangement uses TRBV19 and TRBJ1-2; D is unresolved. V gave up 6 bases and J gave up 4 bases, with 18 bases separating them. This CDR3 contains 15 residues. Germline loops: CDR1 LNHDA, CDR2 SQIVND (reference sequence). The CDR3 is CASRPEDLSPYGYTF. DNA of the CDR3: TGTGCCAGTAGGCCAGAGGACCTGTCGCCCTATGGCTACACCTTC.

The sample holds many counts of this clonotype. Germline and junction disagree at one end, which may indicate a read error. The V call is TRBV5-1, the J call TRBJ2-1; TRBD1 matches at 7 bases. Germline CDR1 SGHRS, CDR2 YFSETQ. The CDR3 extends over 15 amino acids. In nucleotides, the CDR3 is TGTGCCAGCAGCAAGCCGGGACAGCTCTACAATGAGCAGTTCTTC. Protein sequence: CASSKPGQLYNEQFF.

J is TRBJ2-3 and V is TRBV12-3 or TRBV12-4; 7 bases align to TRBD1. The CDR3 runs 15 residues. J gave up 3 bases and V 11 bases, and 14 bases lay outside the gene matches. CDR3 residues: CASNPRDSLTDTQYF. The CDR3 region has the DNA TGTGCCTCAAACCCCCGGGACAGTCTAACAGATACGCAGTATTTT.

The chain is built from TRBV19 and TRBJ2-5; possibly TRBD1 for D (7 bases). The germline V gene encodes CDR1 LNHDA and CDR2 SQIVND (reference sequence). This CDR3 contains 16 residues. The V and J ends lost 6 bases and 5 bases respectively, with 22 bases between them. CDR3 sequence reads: CASSAIRQGGRETQYF. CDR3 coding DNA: TGTGCCAGTAGCGCGATCCGACAGGGAGGTAGGGAGACCCAGTACTTC.

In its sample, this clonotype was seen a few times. CDR3 DNA: TGTGCCACCAGTGATTCCAAATTGACCACTTTAGGCTACACCTTC. It yields the protein CATSDSKLTTLGYTF. The rearrangement links TRBV24-1 to TRBJ1-2, with D unresolved. Per germline, CDR1 KGHDR and CDR2 SFDVKD. This CDR3 is 15 amino acids long. Deletions cut 2 bases from V and 8 bases from J, with 17 bases between.

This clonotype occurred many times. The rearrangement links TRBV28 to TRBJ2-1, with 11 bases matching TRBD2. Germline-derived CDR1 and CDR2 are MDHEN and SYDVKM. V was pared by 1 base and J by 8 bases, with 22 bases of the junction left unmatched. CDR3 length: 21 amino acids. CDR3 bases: TGTGCCAGCAGTTTATATGCCAGGATAGGGACTAGCGGTAACGGAAAGTATGAGCAGTTCTTC. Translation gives CASSLYARIGTSGNGKYEQFF.

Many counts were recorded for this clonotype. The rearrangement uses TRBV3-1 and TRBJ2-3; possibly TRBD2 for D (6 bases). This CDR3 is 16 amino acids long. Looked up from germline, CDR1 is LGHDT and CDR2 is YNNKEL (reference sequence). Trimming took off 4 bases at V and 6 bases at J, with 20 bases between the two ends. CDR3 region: CASSLRTPKEGDTQYF. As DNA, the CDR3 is TGTGCCAGCAGCCTGCGGACCCCCAAGGAGGGGGATACGCAGTATTTT.

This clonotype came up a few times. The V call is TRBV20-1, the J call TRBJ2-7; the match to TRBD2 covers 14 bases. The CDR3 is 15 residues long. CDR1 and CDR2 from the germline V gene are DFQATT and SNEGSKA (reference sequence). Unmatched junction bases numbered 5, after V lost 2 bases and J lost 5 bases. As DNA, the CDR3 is TGCAGTGCTAGAAGGACTAGCGGGAGGTGGGACGAGCAGTACTTC. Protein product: CSARRTSGRWDEQYF.

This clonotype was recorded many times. CDR3 coding DNA: TGTGCCAGCAGCGCAAGCCCGGGGCAGGGGACCTACGAGCAGTACTTC. Amino acids: CASSASPGQGTYEQYF. The chain uses TRBV11-2 and TRBJ2-7, with D perhaps matching TRBD1 (6 bases). This CDR3 region has 16 residues. The V gene's germline CDR1 is SGHAT and CDR2 FQNNGV. V was trimmed by 5 bases and J by 2 bases, leaving 19 bases between them. Full variable domain (missing parts from reference TRBV11-2 and TRBJ2-7): EAGVAQSPRYKIIEKRQSVAFWCNPISGHATLYWYQQILGQGPKLLIQFQNNGVVDDSQLPKDRFSAERLKGVDSTLKIQPAKLEDSAVYLCASSASPGQGTYEQYFGPGTRLTVT.

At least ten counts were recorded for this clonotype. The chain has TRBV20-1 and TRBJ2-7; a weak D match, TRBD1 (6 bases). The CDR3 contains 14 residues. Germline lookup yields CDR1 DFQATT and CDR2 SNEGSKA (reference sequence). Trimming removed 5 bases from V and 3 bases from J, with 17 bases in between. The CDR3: CSARTGLLFYEQYF. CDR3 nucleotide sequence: TGCAGTGCTCGTACAGGGCTCCTGTTCTACGAGCAGTACTTC.

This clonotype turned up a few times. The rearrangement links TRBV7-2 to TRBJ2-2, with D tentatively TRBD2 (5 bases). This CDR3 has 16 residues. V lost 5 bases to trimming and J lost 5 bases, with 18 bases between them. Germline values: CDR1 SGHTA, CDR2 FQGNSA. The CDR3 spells CASSMPSTGGTGELFF. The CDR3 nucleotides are TGTGCCAGCAGCATGCCTAGCACTGGTGGAACCGGGGAGCTGTTTTTT.

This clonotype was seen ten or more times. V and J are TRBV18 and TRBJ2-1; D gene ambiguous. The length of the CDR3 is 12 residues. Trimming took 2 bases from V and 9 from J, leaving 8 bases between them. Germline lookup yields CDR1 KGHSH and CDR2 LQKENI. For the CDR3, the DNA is TGTGCCAGCTCACCAGGAGCCTTTGAGCAGTTCTTC. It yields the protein CASSPGAFEQFF.

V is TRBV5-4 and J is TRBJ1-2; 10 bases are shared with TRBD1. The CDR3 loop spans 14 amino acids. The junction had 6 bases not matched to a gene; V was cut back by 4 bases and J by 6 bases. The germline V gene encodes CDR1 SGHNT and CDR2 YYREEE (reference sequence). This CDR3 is CASSKWTGGDGYTF. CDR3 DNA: TGTGCCAGCAGCAAGTGGACAGGGGGAGATGGCTACACCTTC.

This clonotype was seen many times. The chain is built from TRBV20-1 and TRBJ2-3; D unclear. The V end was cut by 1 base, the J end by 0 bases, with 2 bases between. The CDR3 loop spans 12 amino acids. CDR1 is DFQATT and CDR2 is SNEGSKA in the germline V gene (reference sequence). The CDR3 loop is CSARVSTDTQYF. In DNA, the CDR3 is TGCAGTGCTAGAGTGAGCACAGATACGCAGTATTTT.

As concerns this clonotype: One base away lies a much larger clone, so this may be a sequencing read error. The CDR3 is CASSSQPLVGTSGINEQFF. The CDR3 region has the DNA TGTGCCAGCAGCTCCCAACCCCTCGTTGGGACTAGCGGGATTAATGAGCAGTTCTTC. The chain is built from TRBV11-3 and TRBJ2-4; TRBD2 aligns across 13 bases. Gene TRBJ2-1 matches the end of the DNA better, so the J call may be wrong. The CDR3 loop spans 19 amino acids. Germline-derived CDR1 and CDR2 are SGHNT and YENEEA.

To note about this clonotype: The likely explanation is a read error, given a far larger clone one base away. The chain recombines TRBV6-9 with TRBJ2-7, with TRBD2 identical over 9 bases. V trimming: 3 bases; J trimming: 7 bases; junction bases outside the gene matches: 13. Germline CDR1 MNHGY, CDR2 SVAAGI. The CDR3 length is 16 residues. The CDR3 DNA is TGTGCCAGCAGTTACCCGGGTGTTAGCGGGAGTCAGGAGCAGTACTTC. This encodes CASSYPGVSGSQEQYF.

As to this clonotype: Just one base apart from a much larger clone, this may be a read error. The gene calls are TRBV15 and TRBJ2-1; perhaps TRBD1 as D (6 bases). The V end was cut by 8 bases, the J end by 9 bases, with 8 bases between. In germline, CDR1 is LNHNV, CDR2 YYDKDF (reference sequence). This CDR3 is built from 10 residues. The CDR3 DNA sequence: TGTGCCACCCAGGGGAGTGAGCAGTTCTTC. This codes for CATQGSEQFF.

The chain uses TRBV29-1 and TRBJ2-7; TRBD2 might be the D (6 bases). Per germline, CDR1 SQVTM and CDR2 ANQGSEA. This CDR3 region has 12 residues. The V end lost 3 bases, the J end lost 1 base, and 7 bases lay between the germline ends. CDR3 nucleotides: TGCAGCGTTGAGGAGGGTTCCTACGAGCAGTACTTC. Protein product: CSVEEGSYEQYF.

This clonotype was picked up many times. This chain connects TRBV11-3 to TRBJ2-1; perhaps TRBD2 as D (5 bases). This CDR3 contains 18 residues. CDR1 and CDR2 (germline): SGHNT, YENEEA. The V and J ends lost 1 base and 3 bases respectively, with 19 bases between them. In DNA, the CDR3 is TGTGCCAGCAGCTTAGTTGGCCCAATAAGAGGGTACTACAATGAGCAGTTCTTC. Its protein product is CASSLVGPIRGYYNEQFF.